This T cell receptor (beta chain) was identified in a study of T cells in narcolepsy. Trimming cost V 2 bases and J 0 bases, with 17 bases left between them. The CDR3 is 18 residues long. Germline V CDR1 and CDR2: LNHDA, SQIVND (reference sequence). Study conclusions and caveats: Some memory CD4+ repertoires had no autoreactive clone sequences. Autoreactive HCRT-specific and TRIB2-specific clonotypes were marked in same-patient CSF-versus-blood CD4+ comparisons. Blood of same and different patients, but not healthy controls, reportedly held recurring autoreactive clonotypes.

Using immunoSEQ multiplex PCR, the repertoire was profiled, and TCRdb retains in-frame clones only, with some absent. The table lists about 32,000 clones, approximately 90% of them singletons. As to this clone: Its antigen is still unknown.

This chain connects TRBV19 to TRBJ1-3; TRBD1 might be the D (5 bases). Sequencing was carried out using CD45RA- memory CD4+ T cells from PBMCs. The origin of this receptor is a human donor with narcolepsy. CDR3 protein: CASSIFGGRSSSGNTIYF. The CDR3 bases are TGTGCCAGTAGTATATTCGGGGGACGGTCGAGCTCTGGAAACACCATATATTTT.